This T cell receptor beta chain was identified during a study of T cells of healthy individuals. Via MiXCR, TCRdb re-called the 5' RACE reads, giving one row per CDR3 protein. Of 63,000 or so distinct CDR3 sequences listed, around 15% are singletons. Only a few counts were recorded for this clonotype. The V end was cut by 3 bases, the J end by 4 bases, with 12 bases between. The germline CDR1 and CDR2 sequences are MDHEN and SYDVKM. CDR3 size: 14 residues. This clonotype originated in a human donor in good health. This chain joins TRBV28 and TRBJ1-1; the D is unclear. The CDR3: CASSLRVLVTEAFF. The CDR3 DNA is TGTGCCAGCAGTTTGAGAGTTTTGGTCACTGAAGCTTTCTTT.